The entry that follows covers one T cell receptor beta chain sequence. Its target is not known. This sample stems from a study of shared clonotypes between healthy human individuals. The study, taken as a whole, reports: Generation probability values for non-shared clonotypes were lower than those for clonotypes shared by all four donors.

Trimming took 5 bases from V and 6 from J; bases not matched to a gene: 7. Germline V gives CDR1 SGHVS, CDR2 FQNEAQ. The CDR3 length is 15 residues. Sequencing was performed with immunoSEQ multiplex PCR; in TCRdb, only in-frame clones are kept and a portion is missing. Among over a million clones listed, roughly 97% were seen once. The source is a man aged 30 to 45 in good health. The sequenced material came from naive CD4+ T cells sorted from blood. Stated subset: CD45RA+ positively selected. The J gene is TRBJ2-1, the V gene TRBV7-8; 10 nucleotides agree with TRBD2. The CDR3 here is CASSPVLAGVNEQFF. The CDR3 DNA follows: TGTGCCAGCAGCCCAGTCCTAGCGGGAGTCAATGAGCAGTTCTTC.